A selection of T cell receptor beta chains follows, all from one sample in a study of blood T cell repertoires in COVID-19. Data came from immunoSEQ multiplex PCR; TCRdb stores just in-frame clones and leaves some out. The data hold about 300,000 clones, with about four fifths observed a single time. Material for sequencing was peripheral blood. The receptors shown here come from a human donor with COVID-19, enrolled during active disease. The donor label of this sample is uncertain. The CDR3 runs from the conserved cysteine through the conserved F or W. The D gene is left open where the match is weak. Clone size appears in some rows only: once, few, many, or a class for an expanded clone.

CDR3 length	V gene	D gene	J gene	clone size	CDR3 protein	CDR3 DNA
14	TRBV11-3	NA	TRBJ2-1	NA	CASSLVGSYNEQFF	TGTGCCAGCAGCTTAGTCGGCTCCTACAATGAGCAGTTCTTC
15	TRBV7-8	NA	TRBJ1-1	NA	CASSPVVQARTEAFF	TGTGCCAGCAGCCCCGTTGTACAGGCAAGAACTGAAGCTTTCTTT
18	TRBV5-1	NA	TRBJ2-1	NA	CASSLEGTWRGAYNEQFF	TGCGCCAGCAGCTTGGAGGGGACCTGGCGGGGTGCCTACAATGAGCAGTTCTTC
14	TRBV7-9	TRBD1	TRBJ2-3	NA	CASSLDRPGDTQYF	TGTGCCAGCAGCTTGGACAGGCCGGGGGATACGCAGTATTTT
15	TRBV10-3	TRBD1	TRBJ2-4	NA	CAISGGQLNKNIQYF	TGTGCCATCAGTGGGGGACAGCTAAACAAAAACATTCAGTACTTC
16	TRBV7-3	TRBD2	TRBJ2-1	NA	CASSLTGLAGGNEQFF	TGTGCCAGCAGCTTAACGGGACTAGCGGGAGGTAATGAGCAGTTCTTC
16	TRBV25-1	TRBD2	TRBJ2-1	NA	CASSEYTSGGYNEQFF	TGTGCCAGCAGTGAATATACTAGCGGCGGCTACAATGAGCAGTTCTTC
20	TRBV28	TRBD2	TRBJ2-1	NA	CASSPPGLAGLHVSYNEQFF	TGTGCCAGCAGCCCCCCGGGACTAGCGGGACTCCATGTCTCCTACAATGAGCAGTTCTTC
16	TRBV3-1/TRBV3-2	TRBD2	TRBJ2-5	NA	CASSRRLAGGEETQYF	TGTGCCAGCAGCCGGCGACTAGCGGGAGGGGAGGAGACCCAGTACTTC
14	TRBV27	NA	TRBJ2-2	NA	CASSPLGGTGELFF	TGTGCCAGCAGTCCCCTTGGGGGGACCGGGGAGCTGTTTTTT
14	TRBV28	NA	TRBJ1-5	NA	CASITGTQFQPQHF	TGTGCCAGCATTACCGGGACACAATTTCAGCCCCAGCATTTT
12	TRBV6-5	NA	TRBJ1-1	NA	CASSRRDTEAFF	TGTGCCAGCAGTCGCCGGGACACTGAAGCTTTCTTT
18	TRBV5-1	TRBD1	TRBJ2-6	NA	CASSLGDSGISGANVLTF	TGCGCCAGCAGCCTAGGGGACAGCGGAATTTCTGGGGCCAACGTCCTGACTTTC
17	TRBV7-3	NA	TRBJ1-1	NA	CASSHPSPLGVSCEAFF	TGTGCCAGCAGCCACCCCAGCCCCTTGGGAGTGAGTTGTGAAGCTTTCTTT
18	TRBV29-1	TRBD2	TRBJ2-1	NA	CSVVRETSVWGSYNEQFF	TGCAGCGTTGTCCGAGAGACTAGCGTCTGGGGCTCCTACAATGAGCAGTTCTTC
15	TRBV7-2	NA	TRBJ1-4	few	CASSPSDRRQEKLFF	TGTGCCAGCAGCCCGTCCGACAGGCGCCAGGAAAAACTGTTTTTT
14	TRBV7-3	NA	TRBJ2-6	NA	CASSLRTGANVLTF	TGTGCCAGCAGCTTGAGGACTGGGGCCAACGTCCTGACTTTC
16	TRBV30	TRBD2	TRBJ2-5	NA	CAWSVRTSGRGETQYF	TGTGCCTGGAGTGTACGGACTAGCGGGAGAGGGGAGACCCAGTACTTC
13	TRBV7-9	TRBD2	TRBJ2-7	NA	CAISSSGSYEQYF	TGTGCCATCTCATCTAGCGGATCCTACGAGCAGTACTTC
15	TRBV19	NA	TRBJ2-7	NA	CASSTSGAGSGEQYF	TGTGCCAGTAGTACCTCAGGTGCTGGTTCGGGAGAGCAGTACTTC
15	TRBV19	NA	TRBJ2-2	NA	CASSPLLRTGGELFF	TGTGCCAGTAGCCCTTTGTTGAGGACTGGGGGGGAGCTGTTTTTT
15	TRBV19	TRBD1	TRBJ2-5	NA	CASSPLRQGEETQYF	TGTGCCAGTAGTCCACTAAGACAGGGCGAAGAGACCCAGTACTTC
18	TRBV6-6	TRBD2	TRBJ2-1	NA	CASSRTSWGGYSYNEQFF	TGTGCCAGCAGTCGGACTAGCTGGGGAGGGTACTCCTACAATGAGCAGTTCTTC
16	TRBV28	TRBD2	TRBJ2-2	NA	CASSPPGLADTGELFF	TGTGCCAGCAGTCCCCCGGGACTAGCGGACACCGGGGAGCTGTTTTTT
14	TRBV7-9	NA	TRBJ1-2	NA	CASSFTQGPSGYTF	TGTGCCAGCAGCTTCACACAGGGACCCTCCGGCTACACCTTC
14	TRBV7-2	NA	TRBJ1-1	once	CASSLARGGSEAFF	TGTGCCAGCAGCTTAGCGAGGGGGGGCAGTGAAGCTTTCTTT
15	TRBV19	TRBD1	TRBJ2-7	NA	CASSAPHRGPYEQYF	TGTGCCAGTAGTGCCCCGCACAGGGGGCCCTACGAGCAGTACTTC
14	TRBV28	TRBD1	TRBJ1-6	NA	CASSLTGFGSPLHF	TGTGCCAGCAGTTTGACAGGGTTTGGTTCACCCCTCCACTTT
14	TRBV29-1	TRBD1	TRBJ2-1	NA	CSVDQGVVDNEQFF	TGCAGCGTTGATCAGGGGGTGGTCGACAATGAGCAGTTCTTC
14	TRBV7-9	NA	TRBJ1-1	NA	CASSLEGGMAEAFF	TGTGCCAGCAGCTTAGAAGGGGGTATGGCTGAAGCTTTCTTT
15	TRBV7-3	NA	TRBJ2-2	once	CASSLGPTNTGELFF	TGTGCCAGCAGCTTGGGCCCAACGAACACCGGGGAGCTGTTTTTT
15	TRBV11-2	TRBD2	TRBJ2-2	NA	CASRRTSGSTGELFF	TGTGCCAGCAGGCGGACTAGCGGGAGCACCGGGGAGCTGTTTTTT
14	TRBV4-3	NA	TRBJ2-1	NA	CASSQDINSNEQFF	TGCGCCAGCAGCCAAGATATTAATTCCAATGAGCAGTTCTTC
13	TRBV27	TRBD1	TRBJ1-2	NA	CASTTTGAGGYTF	TGTGCCAGCACCACGACAGGGGCGGGTGGCTACACCTTC
14	TRBV5-6	NA	TRBJ1-4	NA	CASSLGQLNEKLFF	TGTGCCAGCAGCTTGGGGCAGTTAAATGAAAAACTGTTTTTT
19	TRBV30	TRBD2	TRBJ2-7	NA	CAWNPLRTSGSLGRVEQYF	TGTGCCTGGAACCCTCTCCGGACTAGCGGGAGTCTCGGTCGAGTCGAGCAGTACTTC
15	TRBV10-3	NA	TRBJ2-2	NA	CASSRGSGEAGELFF	TGTGCCAGCAGCCGAGGGTCAGGGGAAGCCGGGGAGCTGTTTTTT
15	TRBV28	NA	TRBJ1-2	NA	CASSLPGQPNYGYTF	TGTGCCAGCAGTTTACCGGGACAACCCAACTATGGCTACACCTTC
13	TRBV7-2	NA	TRBJ2-1	NA	CASSPPRGDEQFF	TGTGCCAGCAGCCCCCCACGAGGAGATGAGCAGTTCTTC
13	TRBV29-1	NA	TRBJ1-1	NA	CSVGQSFGTEAFF	TGCAGCGTTGGGCAGTCTTTTGGCACTGAAGCTTTCTTT
14	TRBV3-1/TRBV3-2	NA	TRBJ2-1	few	CASSELASHNEQFF	TGTGCCAGCAGCGAACTAGCTTCCCACAATGAGCAGTTCTTC
15	TRBV30	TRBD2	TRBJ2-3	NA	CAWSSGASGGDTQYF	TGTGCCTGGAGTTCGGGGGCTAGCGGGGGCGATACGCAGTATTTT